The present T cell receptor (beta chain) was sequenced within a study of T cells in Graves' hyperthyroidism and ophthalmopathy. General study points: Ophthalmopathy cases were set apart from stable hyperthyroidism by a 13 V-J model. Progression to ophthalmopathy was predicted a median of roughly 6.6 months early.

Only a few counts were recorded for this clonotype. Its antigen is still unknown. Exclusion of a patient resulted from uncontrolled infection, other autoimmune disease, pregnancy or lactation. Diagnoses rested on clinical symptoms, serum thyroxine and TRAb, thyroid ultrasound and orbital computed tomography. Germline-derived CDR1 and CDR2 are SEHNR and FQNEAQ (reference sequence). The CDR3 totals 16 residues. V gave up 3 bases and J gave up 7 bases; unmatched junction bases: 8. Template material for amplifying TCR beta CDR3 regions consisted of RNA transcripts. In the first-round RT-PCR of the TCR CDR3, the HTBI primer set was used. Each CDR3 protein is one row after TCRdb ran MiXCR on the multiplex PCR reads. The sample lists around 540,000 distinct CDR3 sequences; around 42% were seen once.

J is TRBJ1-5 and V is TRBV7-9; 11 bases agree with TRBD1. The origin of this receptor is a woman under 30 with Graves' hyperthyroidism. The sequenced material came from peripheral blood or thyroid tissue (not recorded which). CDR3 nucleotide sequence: TGTGCCAGCAGCTTGGGGACAGGGGGTAGGCGCCAGCCCCAGCATTTT. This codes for CASSLGTGGRRQPQHF.